The T cell receptor beta chain under discussion was sequenced for a study of blood T cell repertoires in COVID-19. V dropped 5 bases and J dropped 5 bases, with 18 bases sitting between them. This CDR3 is built from 15 residues. The germline V gene has CDR1 SEHNR and CDR2 FQNEAQ (reference sequence). The data were produced by immunoSEQ multiplex PCR, yet TCRdb's version contains in-frame clones alone and is incomplete. This table holds 55,000 to 75,000 clones, around 84% found once. The sequence came from a human donor with active COVID-19. The donor label of this sample is uncertain. The gene calls are TRBV7-9 and TRBJ2-5; D is perhaps TRBD2 (6 bases). The sample consisted of peripheral blood. CDR3 DNA: TGTGCCAGCAGCCGCCGTGAGGAGGGAGGTGAGACCCAGTACTTC. This gives the protein CASSRREEGGETQYF. The full variable domain, in which reference TRBV7-9 and TRBJ2-5 provide the parts outside the CDR3, is DTGVSQNPRHKITKRGQNVTFRCDPISEHNRLYWYRQTLGQGPEFLTYFQNEAQLEKSRLLSDRFSAERPKGSFSTLEIQRTEQGDSAMYLCASSRREEGGETQYFGPGTRLLVL.